The 30 T cell receptor beta chains in this list originate from one sample, sequenced in a study of blood T cell repertoires in COVID-19. Only in-frame clones appear in the TCRdb table, and some are missing; sequencing was by immunoSEQ multiplex PCR. The data hold some 66,000 clones, with 70% to 80% observed a single time. The sample was peripheral blood. Receptors originate from a woman aged 80 or over with acute or convalescent COVID-19.

This rearrangement joins TRBV27 to TRBJ1-5, with a possible D match to TRBD1 (6 bases). Germline values: CDR1 MNHEY, CDR2 SMNVEV (reference sequence). The CDR3 spans 13 residues. Trimming pared 6 bases from V and 7 bases from J, leaving 13 bases between. CDR3 sequence: CASRNTGKQPQHF. The CDR3 coding sequence is TGTGCCAGCAGGAATACAGGGAAACAGCCCCAGCATTTT.

The chain combines TRBV28 with TRBJ1-1; 8 bases are a match to TRBD1. This CDR3 region has 13 residues. The ends lost 6 bases at V and 1 base at J; junction bases unmatched: 1. Germline lookup yields CDR1 MDHEN and CDR2 SYDVKM. The CDR3: CASRTGGNTEAFF. CDR3 in DNA: TGTGCCAGCAGAACAGGGGGGAACACTGAAGCTTTCTTT.

This clone was detected once. This chain uses TRBV6-6 with TRBJ2-1, with TRBD2 matching over 11 bases. CDR3 length: 16 residues. With 0 bases clipped from V and 6 bases from J, the junction kept 4 bases outside the gene matches. Per germline, CDR1 MNHNY and CDR2 SVGAGI (reference sequence). The CDR3 reads CASSYSQGLAVNEQFF. The CDR3 nucleotides are TGTGCCAGCAGTTACTCACAGGGACTAGCGGTCAATGAGCAGTTCTTC.

As DNA, the CDR3 is TGTGCCAGCTCACCAGGGGGGTTAGGATCACCCCTCCACTTT. The encoded protein is CASSPGGLGSPLHF. The chain couples TRBV18 to TRBJ1-6; D perhaps matches TRBD1 (5 bases). The CDR3 is 14 residues long. CDR1 is KGHSH, CDR2 LQKENI, per germline. The V gene lost 2 bases and the J gene lost 10 bases, with 12 bases spanning the gap.

This chain uses TRBV9 with TRBJ2-1; D is perhaps TRBD2 (6 bases). Germline V CDR1 and CDR2: SGDLS, YYNGEE. Deletions cut 0 bases from V and 9 bases from J, with 7 bases between. This CDR3 contains 12 residues. The CDR3 bases are TGTGCCAGCAGCGTAGTGGGAGGTGAGCAGTTCTTC. Its protein product is CASSVVGGEQFF. Filled out from reference TRBV9 and TRBJ2-1, the complete variable domain reads DSGVTQTPKHLITATGQRVTLRCSPRSGDLSVYWYQQSLDQGLQFLIQYYNGEERAKGNILERFSAQQFPDLHSELNLSSLELGDSALYFCASSVVGGEQFFGPGTRLTVL.

The V gene is TRBV5-6, the J gene TRBJ2-7, with TRBD2 matching over 10 bases. Germline V gives CDR1 SGHDT, CDR2 YYEEEE. The CDR3 has 18 amino acids. The junction had 16 bases not matched to a gene; V was cut back by 4 bases and J by 3 bases. The CDR3 spells CASSNAKDLAGVRYEQYF. CDR3 sequence (DNA): TGTGCCAGCAGCAATGCCAAGGATCTAGCGGGAGTGCGCTACGAGCAGTACTTC. Full variable domain (remainder filled in from reference TRBV5-6 and TRBJ2-7): DAGVTQSPTHLIKTRGQQVTLRCSPKSGHDTVSWYQQALGQGPQFIFQYYEEEERQRGNFPDRFSGHQFPNYSSELNVNALLLGDSALYLCASSNAKDLAGVRYEQYFGPGTRLTVT.

CDR3 region: CASSLRDTGELFF. CDR3 nucleotides: TGTGCCAGCAGTTTGAGGGACACCGGGGAGCTGTTTTTT. This sequence joins TRBV2 and TRBJ2-2; the D gene is possibly TRBD2 (5 bases). Germline-derived CDR1 and CDR2 are SNHLY and FYNNEI. The V and J ends lost 5 bases and 3 bases respectively, with 7 bases between them. This CDR3 is built from 13 residues.

The genes are TRBV5-6 and TRBJ1-6; 9 positions agree with TRBD1. The CDR3 runs 16 residues. With V trimmed by 6 bases and J by 0 bases, 4 bases remained unmatched. Germline assignment: CDR1 SGHDT and CDR2 YYEEEE. The CDR3 protein is CASTGQGTSYNSPLHF. The CDR3 DNA is TGTGCCAGCACCGGACAGGGGACCTCCTATAATTCACCCCTCCACTTT.

V is TRBV5-1 and J is TRBJ2-1; TRBD2 matches at 7 bases. The junction had 2 bases not matched to a gene; V was cut back by 0 bases and J by 5 bases. CDR3 size: 14 residues. CDR1 and CDR2 from the germline V gene are SGHRS and YFSETQ. The DNA of the CDR3 is TGCGCCAGCAGCTTGGTGGGAGGGAACAATGAGCAGTTCTTC. Protein product: CASSLVGGNNEQFF.

This clone appeared once. The germline gene is not matched at one end of the junction; a read error may be the cause. The V and J genes are TRBV15 and TRBJ2-7, with 8 positions matching TRBD2. CDR3 size: 16 residues. In germline, CDR1 is LNHNV, CDR2 YYDKDF (reference sequence). For the CDR3, the DNA is TGTGCCACCAGTAGAGGGGGAAGCGGGAGATCCCCCGAGCAGTACTTC. Translating it yields CATSRGGSGRSPEQYF.

The chain employs TRBV2 and TRBJ2-1; 10 bases agree with TRBD2. V gave up 10 bases and J gave up 9 bases; unmatched junction bases: 12. Per the germline V gene, CDR1 is SNHLY and CDR2 is FYNNEI. The CDR3 is 14 residues long. The CDR3 is CATTRLAGDIEQFF. CDR3 bases: TGTGCCACCACCCGGCTAGCGGGAGATATTGAGCAGTTCTTC.

The chain joins TRBV5-1 to TRBJ1-4; D is unresolved. Between the trimmed V and J ends, which lost 4 bases and 0 bases, there was a span of 10 bases. The CDR3 is 15 amino acids. Per germline, CDR1 SGHRS and CDR2 YFSETQ. The CDR3 protein is CASSPGSATNEKLFF. Written as DNA, the CDR3 is TGCGCCAGCAGCCCGGGGTCCGCAACTAATGAAAAACTGTTTTTT.

A few counts support this clone. The rearrangement links TRBV9 to TRBJ2-1; 14 positions agree with TRBD2. The CDR3 is made up of 16 amino acids. Germline V gene lookup returns CDR1 SGDLS and CDR2 YYNGEE. V shed 3 bases and J 4 bases; nucleotides not matched to a gene: 3. Here the CDR3 reads CASSAWTSGGYNEQFF. Written as DNA, the CDR3 is TGTGCCAGCAGCGCCTGGACTAGCGGGGGGTACAATGAGCAGTTCTTC.

The chain couples TRBV6-1 to TRBJ2-1; 11 nucleotides agree with TRBD2. This CDR3 has 19 residues. The V and J ends lost 3 bases and 1 base, in that order; junction bases with no gene match: 11. Germline V gene sequence: CDR1 MNHNS, CDR2 SASEGT. CDR3 protein: CASSERGSGRASSYNEQFF. The CDR3 DNA follows: TGTGCCAGCAGTGAGAGAGGTAGCGGGAGGGCCAGTTCCTACAATGAGCAGTTCTTC.

V is TRBV4-2 and J is TRBJ2-1; tentatively, D is TRBD2 (6 bases). The germline CDR1 and CDR2 sequences are LGHNA and YNFKEQ. Trimming removed 0 bases from V and 7 bases from J, with 19 bases in between. The CDR3 consists of 17 residues. DNA for the CDR3: TGTGCCAGCAGCCAAGAGAACGGAGGCGGGATCGGGAATGAGCAGTTCTTC. As protein: CASSQENGGGIGNEQFF.

This sequence joins TRBV11-2 and TRBJ2-7, with D perhaps matching TRBD1 (6 bases). Germline V gene sequence: CDR1 SGHAT, CDR2 FQNNGV. This CDR3 is built from 12 residues. V lost 5 bases and J 9 bases, leaving 14 bases between the germline ends. The DNA for the CDR3 is TGTGCCAGCAGCCCCACAGGGATTGCGCAGTACTTC. It translates to CASSPTGIAQYF.

This clone was recorded a few times. V gene TRBV4-1 combines with J gene TRBJ2-4, with TRBD2 as a possible D gene (6 bases). The V gene's germline CDR1 is MGHRA and CDR2 YSYEKL. This CDR3 has 13 residues. V gave up 0 bases and J gave up 9 bases, with 9 bases separating them. CDR3 in amino acids: CASSQDRGSIQYF. The CDR3 DNA sequence: TGCGCCAGCAGCCAAGATCGGGGGAGCATTCAGTACTTC.

CDR3 DNA: TGTGCCAGTAGCACAGGGGTCGCAGAGACCCAGTACTTC. Translation gives CASSTGVAETQYF. The gene calls are TRBV19 and TRBJ2-5; 7 bases are a match to TRBD1. The CDR3 contains 13 residues. Germline CDR1 is LNHDA and CDR2 is SQIVND (reference sequence). The ends lost 6 bases at V and 4 bases at J; junction bases unmatched: 5.

The chain carries TRBV5-1 and TRBJ1-2; TRBD1 aligns across 7 bases. V shed 3 bases and J 0 bases; nucleotides not matched to a gene: 5. The CDR3 covers 15 residues. Germline CDR1 SGHRS, CDR2 YFSETQ. The CDR3, as DNA: TGCGCCAGCAGCTCAAGGACAGGAACTAACTATGGCTACACCTTC. This encodes CASSSRTGTNYGYTF. Looking up the rest from reference TRBV5-1 and TRBJ1-2 gives the full variable domain: KAGVTQTPRYLIKTRGQQVTLSCSPISGHRSVSWYQQTPGQGLQFLFEYFSETQRNKGNFPGRFSGRQFSNSRSEMNVSTLELGDSALYLCASSSRTGTNYGYTFGSGTRLTVV.

The J gene is TRBJ2-3, the V gene TRBV5-1; D gene unclear. In germline, CDR1 is SGHRS, CDR2 YFSETQ. V lost 4 bases to trimming and J lost 6 bases, with 12 bases between them. CDR3 length: 13 amino acids. The CDR3 sequence: CASSPQVADTQYF. In DNA, the CDR3 is TGCGCCAGCAGCCCGCAGGTGGCGGATACGCAGTATTTT.

This chain joins TRBV11-3 and TRBJ2-1; 15 bases agree with TRBD2. J lost 1 base, V lost 4 bases, and 8 bases had no gene match. This CDR3 has 19 residues. Per the germline V gene, CDR1 is SGHNT and CDR2 is YENEEA. This CDR3 is CASSSGGLAGGGSYNEQFF. The CDR3 nucleotides are TGTGCCAGCAGCTCGGGGGGACTAGCGGGAGGTGGGTCCTACAATGAGCAGTTCTTC.

The genes are TRBV11-2 and TRBJ2-7, with 8 bases identical to TRBD2. The CDR3 totals 15 residues. Trimming cost V 5 bases and J 1 base; bases outside gene matches: 7. Germline assignment: CDR1 SGHAT and CDR2 FQNNGV. The CDR3 is CASSLRAGESYEQYF. The CDR3 DNA follows: TGTGCCAGCAGCCTCCGAGCGGGAGAGTCCTACGAGCAGTACTTC.

This clone came up once. In the same sample, other DNA sequences code for this CDR3. The V and J genes are TRBV18 and TRBJ2-3, with D hard to call. Trimming cost V 3 bases and J 3 bases, with 7 bases left between them. The CDR3 totals 13 residues. Germline-derived CDR1 and CDR2 are KGHSH and LQKENI. The CDR3 DNA reads TGTGCCAGCTCACCCCCTTCTACAGATACGCAGTATTTT. Amino acids: CASSPPSTDTQYF.

CDR3 nucleotides: TGCGCCAGTCGGATTGGACAGCCGAACACTGAAGCTTTCTTT. Protein: CASRIGQPNTEAFF. The chain recombines TRBV5-1 with TRBJ1-1, with a weak D call TRBD1 (6 bases). There are 14 residues in the CDR3. Germline V CDR1 and CDR2: SGHRS, YFSETQ. V dropped 8 bases and J dropped 1 base, with 15 bases sitting between them.

This chain uses TRBV3-1 (or the pseudogene TRBV3-2) with TRBJ2-7; TRBD1 matches at 8 bases. Germline CDR1 reads LGHDT; CDR2 reads YNNKEL (reference sequence). J lost 6 bases, V lost 3 bases, and 4 bases had no gene match. This CDR3 comprises 13 residues. The CDR3: CASSQAGQGEQYF. The CDR3 nucleotides are TGTGCCAGCAGCCAGGCAGGACAGGGCGAGCAGTACTTC.

The rearrangement uses TRBV7-2 and TRBJ2-5; 11 bases fit TRBD2. The CDR3 has 16 amino acids. Trimming took 5 bases from V and 5 from J; bases not matched to a gene: 10. The germline V gene encodes CDR1 SGHTA and CDR2 FQGNSA. This CDR3 is CASSLHSGRARETQYF. DNA of the CDR3: TGTGCCAGCAGCCTCCATAGCGGGAGGGCCAGGGAGACCCAGTACTTC. Complete variable domain (other parts from reference TRBV7-2 and TRBJ2-5): GAGVSQSPSNKVTEKGKDVELRCDPISGHTALYWYRQSLGQGLEFLIYFQGNSAPDKSGLPSDRFSAERTGGSVSTLTIQRTQQEDSAVYLCASSLHSGRARETQYFGPGTRLLVL.

This clone appeared a single time. The J gene is TRBJ2-3, the V gene TRBV5-1; 11 positions match TRBD2. V was pared by 0 bases and J by 3 bases, with 6 bases of the junction left unmatched. This CDR3 is 17 amino acids long. From germline, CDR1 is SGHRS and CDR2 YFSETQ. The CDR3 DNA reads TGCGCCAGCAGCTTGGGGGTGTCTAGCGGGAGGACAGATACGCAGTATTTT. The encoded protein is CASSLGVSSGRTDTQYF.

The chain couples TRBV10-3 to TRBJ1-5, with D uncertain. The CDR3 runs 11 residues. The V end lost 6 bases, the J end lost 9 bases, and 9 bases lay between the germline ends. Looked up from germline, CDR1 is ENHRY and CDR2 is SYGVKD. The CDR3 is CAIRETGPQHF. CDR3 nucleotide sequence: TGTGCCATCAGGGAGACGGGGCCCCAGCATTTT.

The chain employs TRBV9 and TRBJ2-7; the match to TRBD1 covers 12 bases. The CDR3 covers 15 residues. The trim removed 2 bases at V and 5 bases at J, leaving 5 bases unmatched. CDR1 is SGDLS, CDR2 YYNGEE, per germline. In nucleotides, the CDR3 is TGTGCCAGCAGCGTTACTGGGACAGGGGGCCACGAGCAGTACTTC. Its translation is CASSVTGTGGHEQYF.

The V gene is TRBV6-5, the J gene TRBJ2-3; TRBD2 agrees at 7 bases. This CDR3 spans 15 amino acids. Germline V CDR1 and CDR2: MNHEY, SVGAGI. Trimming removed 0 bases from V and 4 bases from J; junction bases left unmatched: 4. The CDR3 sequence is CASSYSGRAPDTQYF. The CDR3 nucleotides read TGTGCCAGCAGTTACTCAGGGAGGGCCCCAGATACGCAGTATTTT.